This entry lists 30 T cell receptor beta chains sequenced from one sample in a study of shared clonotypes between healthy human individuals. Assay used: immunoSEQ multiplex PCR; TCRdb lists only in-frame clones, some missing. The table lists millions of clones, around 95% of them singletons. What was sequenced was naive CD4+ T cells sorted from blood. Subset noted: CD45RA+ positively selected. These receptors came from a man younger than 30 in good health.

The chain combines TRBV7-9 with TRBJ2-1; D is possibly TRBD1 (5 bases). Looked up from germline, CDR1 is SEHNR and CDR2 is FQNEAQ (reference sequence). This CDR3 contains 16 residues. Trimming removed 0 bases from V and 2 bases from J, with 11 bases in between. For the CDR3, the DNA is TGTGCCAGCAGCTTAGCAAGACAGTTAGCCTACAATGAGCAGTTCTTC. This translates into CASSLARQLAYNEQFF. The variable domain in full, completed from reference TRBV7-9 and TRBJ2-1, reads DTGVSQNPRHKITKRGQNVTFRCDPISEHNRLYWYRQTLGQGPEFLTYFQNEAQLEKSRLLSDRFSAERPKGSFSTLEIQRTEQGDSAMYLCASSLARQLAYNEQFFGPGTRLTVL.

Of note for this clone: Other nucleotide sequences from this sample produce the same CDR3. The CDR3 spells CASSTTGGQPQHF. CDR3 DNA sequence: TGTGCCAGCAGCACCACTGGGGGTCAGCCCCAGCATTTT. This chain links TRBV6-5 with TRBJ1-5; D perhaps matches TRBD1 (5 bases). The germline gives CDR1 MNHEY, CDR2 SVGAGI. This CDR3 has 13 amino acids. V gave up 6 bases and J gave up 6 bases, with 12 bases separating them.

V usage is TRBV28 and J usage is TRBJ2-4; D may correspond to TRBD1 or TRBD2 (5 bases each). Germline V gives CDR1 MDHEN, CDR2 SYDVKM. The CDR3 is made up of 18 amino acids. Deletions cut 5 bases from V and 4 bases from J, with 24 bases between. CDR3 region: CASSPAFRRDEVKNIQYF. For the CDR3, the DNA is TGTGCCAGCAGTCCCGCCTTTAGACGGGACGAAGTAAAAAACATTCAGTACTTC. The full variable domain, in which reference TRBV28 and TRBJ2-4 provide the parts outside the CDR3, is DVKVTQSSRYLVKRTGEKVFLECVQDMDHENMFWYRQDPGLGLRLIYFSYDVKMKEKGDIPEGYSVSREKKERFSLILESASTNQTSMYLCASSPAFRRDEVKNIQYFGAGTRLSVL.

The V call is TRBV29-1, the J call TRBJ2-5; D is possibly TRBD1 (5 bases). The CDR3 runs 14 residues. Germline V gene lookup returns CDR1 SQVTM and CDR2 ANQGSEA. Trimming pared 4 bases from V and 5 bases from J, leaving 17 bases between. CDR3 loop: CSVGGLGVWETQYF. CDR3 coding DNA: TGCAGCGTTGGGGGCTTAGGTGTGTGGGAGACCCAGTACTTC.

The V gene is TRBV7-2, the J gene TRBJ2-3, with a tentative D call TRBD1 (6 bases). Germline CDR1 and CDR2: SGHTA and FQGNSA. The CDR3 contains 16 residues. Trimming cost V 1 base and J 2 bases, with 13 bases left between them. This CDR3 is CASSLGWGPTTDTQYF. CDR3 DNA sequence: TGTGCCAGCAGCTTAGGTTGGGGGCCAACCACAGATACGCAGTATTTT.

The CDR3 nucleotides read TGTGCCAGCAGCTTATATCCCTTCTACGAGCAGTACTTC. Residues: CASSLYPFYEQYF. The chain joins TRBV7-2 to TRBJ2-7, with D hard to call. Germline CDR1 reads SGHTA; CDR2 reads FQGNSA. V lost 2 bases, J lost 3 bases, and 8 bases lay in between. This CDR3 contains 13 residues.

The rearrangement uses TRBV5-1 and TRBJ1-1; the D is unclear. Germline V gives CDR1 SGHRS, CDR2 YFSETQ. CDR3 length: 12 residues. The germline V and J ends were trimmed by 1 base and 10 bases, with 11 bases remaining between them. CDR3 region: CASSLPGVVAFF. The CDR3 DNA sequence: TGCGCCAGCAGCTTGCCGGGAGTTGTAGCTTTCTTT.

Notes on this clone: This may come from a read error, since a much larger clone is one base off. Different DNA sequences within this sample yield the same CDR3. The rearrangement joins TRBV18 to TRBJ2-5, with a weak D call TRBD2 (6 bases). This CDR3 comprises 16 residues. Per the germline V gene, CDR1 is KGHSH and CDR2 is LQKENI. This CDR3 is CASSPPGRGGQETQYF. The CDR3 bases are TGCGCCAGCTCACCACCGGGGCGGGGCGGACAAGAGACCCAGTACTTC.

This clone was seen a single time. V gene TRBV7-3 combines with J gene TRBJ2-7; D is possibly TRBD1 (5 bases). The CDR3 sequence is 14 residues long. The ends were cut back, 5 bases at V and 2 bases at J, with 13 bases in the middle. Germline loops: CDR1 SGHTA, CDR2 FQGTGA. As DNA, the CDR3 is TGTGCCAGCAGCCCTAACGCAGGGACCTACGAGCAGTACTTC. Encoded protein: CASSPNAGTYEQYF.

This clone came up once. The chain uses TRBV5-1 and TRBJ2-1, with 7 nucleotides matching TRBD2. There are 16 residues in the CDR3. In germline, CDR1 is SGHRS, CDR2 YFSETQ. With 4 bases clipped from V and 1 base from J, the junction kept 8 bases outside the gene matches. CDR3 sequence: CASSPDSGRSYNEQFF. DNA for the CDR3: TGCGCCAGCAGCCCCGATAGCGGGCGTTCCTACAATGAGCAGTTCTTC.

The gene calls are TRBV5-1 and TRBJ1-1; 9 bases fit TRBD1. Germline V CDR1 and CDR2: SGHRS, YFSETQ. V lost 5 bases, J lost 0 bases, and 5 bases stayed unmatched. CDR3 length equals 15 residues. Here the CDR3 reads CASRGGTGMNTEAFF. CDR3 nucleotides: TGCGCCAGCAGGGGAGGGACAGGGATGAACACTGAAGCTTTCTTT.

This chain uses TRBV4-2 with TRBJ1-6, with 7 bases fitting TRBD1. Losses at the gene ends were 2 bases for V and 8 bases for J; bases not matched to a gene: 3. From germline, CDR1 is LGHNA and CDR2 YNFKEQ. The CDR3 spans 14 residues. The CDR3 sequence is CASSQLQGDSPLHF. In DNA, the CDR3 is TGTGCCAGCAGCCAACTCCAGGGGGATTCACCCCTCCACTTT.

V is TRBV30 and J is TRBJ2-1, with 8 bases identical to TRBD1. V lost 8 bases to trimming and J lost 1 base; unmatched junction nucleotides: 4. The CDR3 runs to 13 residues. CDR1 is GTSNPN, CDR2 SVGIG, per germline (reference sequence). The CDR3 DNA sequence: TGTGCCACTGACAGGGGTTCCTACAATGAGCAGTTCTTC. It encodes CATDRGSYNEQFF.

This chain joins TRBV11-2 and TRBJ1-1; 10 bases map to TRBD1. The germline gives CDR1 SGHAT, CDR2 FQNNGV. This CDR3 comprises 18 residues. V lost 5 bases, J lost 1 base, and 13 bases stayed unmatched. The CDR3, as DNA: TGTGCCAGCAGCCCACGACCGGACAGGGGGGCTTCGAACACTGAAGCTTTCTTT. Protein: CASSPRPDRGASNTEAFF.

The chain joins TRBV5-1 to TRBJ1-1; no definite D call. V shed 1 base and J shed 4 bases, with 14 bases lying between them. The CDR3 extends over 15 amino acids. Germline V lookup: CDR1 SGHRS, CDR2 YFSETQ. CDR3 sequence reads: CASSLRGLSATEAFF. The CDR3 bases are TGCGCCAGCAGCTTGAGAGGACTCTCCGCCACTGAAGCTTTCTTT.

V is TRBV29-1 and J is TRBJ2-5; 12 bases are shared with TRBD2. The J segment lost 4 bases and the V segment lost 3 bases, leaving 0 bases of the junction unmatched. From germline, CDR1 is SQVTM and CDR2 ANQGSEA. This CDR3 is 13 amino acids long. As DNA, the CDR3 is TGCAGCGTTGAGACTAGCGGGAGAGAGACCCAGTACTTC. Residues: CSVETSGRETQYF.

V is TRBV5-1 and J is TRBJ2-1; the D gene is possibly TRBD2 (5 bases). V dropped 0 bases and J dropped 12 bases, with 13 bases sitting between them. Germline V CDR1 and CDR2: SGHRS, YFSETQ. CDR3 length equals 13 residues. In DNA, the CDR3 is TGCGCCAGCAGCTTGGTCGACGGGGTTGGGCAGTTCTTC. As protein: CASSLVDGVGQFF.

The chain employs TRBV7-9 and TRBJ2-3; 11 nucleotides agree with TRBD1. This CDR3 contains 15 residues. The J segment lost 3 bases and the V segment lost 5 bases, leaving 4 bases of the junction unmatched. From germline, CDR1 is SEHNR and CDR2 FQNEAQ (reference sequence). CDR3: CASSHRDRGTDTQYF. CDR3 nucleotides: TGTGCCAGCAGCCACCGGGACAGGGGGACAGATACGCAGTATTTT.

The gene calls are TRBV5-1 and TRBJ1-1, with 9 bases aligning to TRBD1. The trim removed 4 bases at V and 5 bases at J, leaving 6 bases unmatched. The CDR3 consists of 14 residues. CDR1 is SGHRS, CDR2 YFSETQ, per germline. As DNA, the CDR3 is TGCGCCAGCAGCGAAGGGACAGGGAGTACTGAAGCTTTCTTT. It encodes CASSEGTGSTEAFF. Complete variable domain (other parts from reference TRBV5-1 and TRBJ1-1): KAGVTQTPRYLIKTRGQQVTLSCSPISGHRSVSWYQQTPGQGLQFLFEYFSETQRNKGNFPGRFSGRQFSNSRSEMNVSTLELGDSALYLCASSEGTGSTEAFFGQGTRLTVV.

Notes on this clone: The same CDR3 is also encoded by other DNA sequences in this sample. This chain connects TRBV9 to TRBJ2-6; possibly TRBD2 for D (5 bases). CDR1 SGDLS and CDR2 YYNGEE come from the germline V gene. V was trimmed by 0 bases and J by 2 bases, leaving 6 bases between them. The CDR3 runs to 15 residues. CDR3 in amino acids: CASSVGGTGANVLTF. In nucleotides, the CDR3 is TGTGCCAGCAGCGTAGGAGGGACTGGGGCCAACGTCCTGACTTTC.

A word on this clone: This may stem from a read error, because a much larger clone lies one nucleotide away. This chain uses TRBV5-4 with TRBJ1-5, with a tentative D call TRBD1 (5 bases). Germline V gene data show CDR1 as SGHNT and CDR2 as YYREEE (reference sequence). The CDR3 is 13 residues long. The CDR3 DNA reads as TGTGCCAGCAGCTTGGAAGGGGACCAGCCCCACCATTTT. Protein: CASSLEGDQPHHF.

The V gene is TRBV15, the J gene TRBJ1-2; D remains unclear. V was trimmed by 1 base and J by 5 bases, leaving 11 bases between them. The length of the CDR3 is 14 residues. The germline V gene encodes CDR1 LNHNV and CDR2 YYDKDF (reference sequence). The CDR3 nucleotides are TGTGCCACCAGCAGAGGCGTCAACGGATATGGCTACACCTTC. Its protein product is CATSRGVNGYGYTF.

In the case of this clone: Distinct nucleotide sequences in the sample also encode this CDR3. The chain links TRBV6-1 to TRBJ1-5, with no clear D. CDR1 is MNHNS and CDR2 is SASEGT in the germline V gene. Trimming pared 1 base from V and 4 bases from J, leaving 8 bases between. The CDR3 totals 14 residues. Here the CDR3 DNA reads TGTGCCAGCAGTGAAGGTACAGCGAATCAGCCCCAGCATTTT. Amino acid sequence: CASSEGTANQPQHF.

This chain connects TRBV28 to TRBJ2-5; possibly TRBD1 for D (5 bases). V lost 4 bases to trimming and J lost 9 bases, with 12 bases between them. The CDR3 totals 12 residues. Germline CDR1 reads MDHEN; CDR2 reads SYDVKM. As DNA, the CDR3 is TGTGCCAGCAGTTACTCAAAGGGGCCCCAGTACTTC. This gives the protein CASSYSKGPQYF.

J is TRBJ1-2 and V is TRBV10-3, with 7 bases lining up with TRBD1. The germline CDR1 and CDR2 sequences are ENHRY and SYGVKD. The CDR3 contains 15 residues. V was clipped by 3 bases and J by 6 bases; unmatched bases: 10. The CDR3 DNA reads TGTGCCATCAGTGATAGTCGACAGGGATTAGATGGCTACACCTTC. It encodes CAISDSRQGLDGYTF.

The CDR3 DNA sequence: TGCAGTCCCGGGGGCCACGAGCAGTACTTC. This gives the protein CSPGGHEQYF. The V and J genes are TRBV20-1 and TRBJ2-7; tentatively, D is TRBD1 or TRBD2 (6 bases each). This CDR3 comprises 10 residues. CDR1 DFQATT and CDR2 SNEGSKA come from the germline V gene (reference sequence). Between the trimmed V and J ends, which lost 8 bases and 5 bases, there was a span of 10 bases.

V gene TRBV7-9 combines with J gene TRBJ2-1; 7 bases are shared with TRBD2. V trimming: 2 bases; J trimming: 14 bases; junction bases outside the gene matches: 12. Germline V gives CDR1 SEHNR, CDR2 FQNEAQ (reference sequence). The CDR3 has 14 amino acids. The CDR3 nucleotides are TGTGCCAGCAGCTTAAAGGGGAGGGGAGCGATGGAGTTCTTC. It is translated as CASSLKGRGAMEFF.

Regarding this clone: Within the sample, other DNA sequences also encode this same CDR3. The CDR3 here is CASSLDTDTQYF. The CDR3 DNA sequence: TGTGCCAGCAGCTTAGATACAGATACGCAGTATTTT. The gene calls are TRBV7-9 and TRBJ2-3; the D is unclear. The CDR3 runs 12 residues. The germline V and J ends were trimmed by 1 base and 3 bases, with 2 bases remaining between them. Germline V gene sequence: CDR1 SEHNR, CDR2 FQNEAQ (reference sequence).

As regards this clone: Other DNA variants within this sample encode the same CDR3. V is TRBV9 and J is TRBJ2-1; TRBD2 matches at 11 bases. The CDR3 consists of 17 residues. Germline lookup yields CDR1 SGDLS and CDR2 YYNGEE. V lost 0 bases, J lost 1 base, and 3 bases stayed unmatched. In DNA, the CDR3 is TGTGCCAGCAGCGTAGGGCTAGCGGGAGGTTCCTACAATGAGCAGTTCTTC. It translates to CASSVGLAGGSYNEQFF.

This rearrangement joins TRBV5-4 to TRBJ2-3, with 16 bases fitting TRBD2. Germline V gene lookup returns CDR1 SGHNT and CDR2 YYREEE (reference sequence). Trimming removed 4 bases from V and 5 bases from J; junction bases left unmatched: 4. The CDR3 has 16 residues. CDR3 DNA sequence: TGTGCCAGCAGCCCGGGACTAGCGGGGGGGCAAGATACGCAGTATTTT. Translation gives CASSPGLAGGQDTQYF.